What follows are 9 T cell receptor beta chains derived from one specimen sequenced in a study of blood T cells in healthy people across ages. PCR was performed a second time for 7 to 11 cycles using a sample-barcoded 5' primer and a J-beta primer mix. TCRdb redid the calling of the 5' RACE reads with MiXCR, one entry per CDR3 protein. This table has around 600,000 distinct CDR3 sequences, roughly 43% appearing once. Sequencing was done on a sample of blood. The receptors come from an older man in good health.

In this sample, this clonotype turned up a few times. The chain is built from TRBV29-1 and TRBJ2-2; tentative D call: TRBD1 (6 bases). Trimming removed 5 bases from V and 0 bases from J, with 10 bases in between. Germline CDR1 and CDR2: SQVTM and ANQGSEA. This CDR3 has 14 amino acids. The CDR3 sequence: CSVRTAANTGELFF. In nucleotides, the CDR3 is TGCAGCGTTAGGACAGCCGCGAACACCGGGGAGCTGTTTTTT.

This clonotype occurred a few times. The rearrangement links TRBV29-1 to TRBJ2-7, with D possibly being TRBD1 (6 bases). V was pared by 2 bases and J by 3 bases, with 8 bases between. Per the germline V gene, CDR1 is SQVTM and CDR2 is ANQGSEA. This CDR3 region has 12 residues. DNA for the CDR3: TGCAGCGTTGAAATGACAGGCTACGAGCAGTACTTC. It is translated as CSVEMTGYEQYF.

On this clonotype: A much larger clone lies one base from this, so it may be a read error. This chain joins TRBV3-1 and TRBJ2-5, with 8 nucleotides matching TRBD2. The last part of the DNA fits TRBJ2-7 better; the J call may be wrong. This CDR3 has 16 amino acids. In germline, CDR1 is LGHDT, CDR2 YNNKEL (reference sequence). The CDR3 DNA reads TGTGTCAGCAGCCAAGAAAGCGGGAGCCTCCGCTACGAGCAGTACTTC. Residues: CVSSQESGSLRYEQYF.

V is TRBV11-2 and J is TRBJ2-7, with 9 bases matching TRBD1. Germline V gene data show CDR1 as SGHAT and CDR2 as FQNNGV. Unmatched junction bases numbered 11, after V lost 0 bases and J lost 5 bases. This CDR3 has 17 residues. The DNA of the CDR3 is TGTGCCAGCAGCTTAGATGGGGCCGGGACAGGGTTTCACGAGCAGTACTTC. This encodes CASSLDGAGTGFHEQYF.

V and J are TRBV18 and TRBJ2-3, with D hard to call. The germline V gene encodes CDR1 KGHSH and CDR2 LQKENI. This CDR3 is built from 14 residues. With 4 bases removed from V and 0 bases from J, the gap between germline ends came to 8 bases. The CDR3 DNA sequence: TGTGCCAGCTCACGGGCGGCTAGCACAGATACGCAGTATTTT. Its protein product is CASSRAASTDTQYF. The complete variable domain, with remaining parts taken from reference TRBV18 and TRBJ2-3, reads NAGVMQNPRHLVRRRGQEARLRCSPMKGHSHVYWYRQLPEEGLKFMVYLQKENIIDESGMPKERFSAEFPKEGPSILRIQQVVRGDSAAYFCASSRAASTDTQYFGPGTRLTVL.

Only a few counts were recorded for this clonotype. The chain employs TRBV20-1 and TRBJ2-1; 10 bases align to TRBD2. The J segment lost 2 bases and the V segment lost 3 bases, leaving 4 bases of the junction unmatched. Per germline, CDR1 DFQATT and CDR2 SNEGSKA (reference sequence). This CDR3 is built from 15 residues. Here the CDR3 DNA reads TGCAGTGCTAGTGAAAGCGGGAGGGCCTACAATGAGCAGTTCTTC. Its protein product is CSASESGRAYNEQFF.

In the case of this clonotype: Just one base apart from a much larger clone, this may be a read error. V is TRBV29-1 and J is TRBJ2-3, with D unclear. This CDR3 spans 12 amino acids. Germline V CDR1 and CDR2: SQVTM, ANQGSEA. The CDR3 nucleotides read TGCAGCGTTGAATTTGGCACAAATACGCAGTATTTT. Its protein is CSVEFGTNTQYF.

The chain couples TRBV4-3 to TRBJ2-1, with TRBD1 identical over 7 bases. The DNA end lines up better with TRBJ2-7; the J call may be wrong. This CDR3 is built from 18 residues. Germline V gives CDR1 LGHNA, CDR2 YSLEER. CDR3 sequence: CASSQDPDRQSSYNEQYF. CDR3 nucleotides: TGCGCCAGCAGCCAGGATCCGGACAGGCAAAGCTCCTACAATGAGCAGTACTTC.

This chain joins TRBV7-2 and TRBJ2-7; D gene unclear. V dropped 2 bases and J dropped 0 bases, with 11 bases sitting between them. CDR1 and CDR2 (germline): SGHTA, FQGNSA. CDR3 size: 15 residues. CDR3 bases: TGTGCCAGCAGCTTATCCGGGTCAAGCTCCTACGAGCAGTACTTC. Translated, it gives CASSLSGSSSYEQYF.